Listed below are T cell receptor beta chains from one sample, sequenced in a study of vaccination and CD4 T cells after COVID-19. These TCRs are of unknown antigen specificity. TCRdb reprocessed the PCR reads with MiXCR, giving one entry per CDR3 protein. The sample contains fewer than 30,000 distinct CDR3 sequences, under 75% of which appear only once. Sample: CD4+ T cells from blood, cultured in vitro, taken after SARS-CoV-2 vaccination. Every receptor here comes from a human donor who received a COVID-19 vaccine. Each CDR3 is given with its conserved first and last residue. D genes are given only for firm matches. Not all rows give a size; the values are once, few, many and, for expanded clones, a class.

clone size | D gene | J gene | V gene | CDR3 DNA | CDR3 protein
few | . | TRBJ1-1 | TRBV12-5 | TGTGCTAGTGTTTGGACAGATGAAGCTTTCTTT | CASVWTDEAFF
. | . | TRBJ1-5 | TRBV20-1 | TGCAGTGCTCGAGACACTGGGGTTCGGCCCCAGCATTTT | CSARDTGVRPQHF
once | . | TRBJ2-3 | TRBV24-1 | TGTGCCACCGGAAGGGACCCCACAGATACGCAGTATTTT | CATGRDPTDTQYF
few | . | TRBJ1-2 | TRBV2 | TGTGCCAGCAGTGCGGAAAGCGGTGGCTACACCTTC | CASSAESGGYTF
. | . | TRBJ1-3 | TRBV7-8 | TGTGCCAGCAGCTTAAACGGGAGAGGTGAGAGGGACTCTGGAAACACCATATATTTT | CASSLNGRGERDSGNTIYF
. | . | TRBJ2-5 | TRBV24-1 | TGTGCCACCTCCGGTGGGGTTCGAGAGACCCAGTACTTC | CATSGGVRETQYF
few | . | TRBJ1-2 | TRBV19 | TGTGCCAGTAGTACCGGGGTAGCTGGCTACACCTTC | CASSTGVAGYTF
. | TRBD1 | TRBJ1-1 | TRBV4-2 | TGTGCCAGCAGCCAAGTCCAGGGGGCGGACCCTGAAGCTTTCTTT | CASSQVQGADPEAFF
. | . | TRBJ1-2 | TRBV7-8 | TGTGCCAGCAGCCAAGCCGGGGGAAACTATGGCTACACCTTC | CASSQAGGNYGYTF
. | . | TRBJ1-4 | TRBV28 | TGTGCCAGCAGTTCCCCGGGGAAACTGTTTTTT | CASSSPGKLFF
. | TRBD1 | TRBJ1-5 | TRBV10-3 | TGTGCCATCAGTTCCGGGACAGGGGATAATCAGCCCCAGCATTTT | CAISSGTGDNQPQHF
. | TRBD1 | TRBJ1-5 | TRBV6-1 | TGTGCCAGCAGTGAACGACAGGGGGCTAGTTTACAGCCCCAGCATTTT | CASSERQGASLQPQHF
few | . | TRBJ1-2 | TRBV5-1 | TGCGCCAGCTCCTGGGGGGGGGCATCTAACTATGGCTACACCTTC | CASSWGGASNYGYTF
. | . | TRBJ2-5 | TRBV5-4 | TGTGCCAGCAGCTTGGACAGGGAAGAGACCCAGTACTTC | CASSLDREETQYF
. | TRBD1 | TRBJ2-4 | TRBV5-5 | TGTGCCAGCAGCTCCCGGGACAGGGGTCCCCAAAACATTCAGTACTTC | CASSSRDRGPQNIQYF
few | . | TRBJ1-5 | TRBV18 | TGTGCCAGCTCACCCACGGACAGCCTTTTACCCCAGCATTTT | CASSPTDSLLPQHF
. | . | TRBJ1-2 | TRBV6-2/TRBV6-3 | TGTGCCAGCAGTTATCAGGGACTATTGGAGAGTGGCTACACCTTC | CASSYQGLLESGYTF
. | TRBD1 | TRBJ2-5 | TRBV12-3/TRBV12-4 | TGTGCCAGCAGTTTGGGGACAGTCTTCCAAGAGACCCAGTACTTC | CASSLGTVFQETQYF
. | TRBD1 | TRBJ2-3 | TRBV7-9 | TGTGCCAGCAGCTTAACGAGACAGGGCCCGAGTACGCAGTATTTT | CASSLTRQGPSTQYF
. | TRBD1 | TRBJ1-1 | TRBV2 | TGTGCCAGCAGGACAAGCAGGGGGCCAGGTGAAGCTTTCTTT | CASRTSRGPGEAFF
. | TRBD2 | TRBJ2-3 | TRBV19 | TGTGCCAGTAGTATAGGTAGCGGGGGGGAATCTTTCACAGATACGCAGTATTTT | CASSIGSGGESFTDTQYF
few | . | TRBJ1-2 | TRBV20-1 | TGCAGTGCTACGTATGGGGTCTCTAACTATGGCTACACCTTC | CSATYGVSNYGYTF
. | TRBD2 | TRBJ2-2 | TRBV2 | TGTGCCAGCGGTAGCGGGGGGAACACCGGGGAGCTGTTTTTT | CASGSGGNTGELFF
few | . | TRBJ1-5 | TRBV20-1 | TGCAGTGCTAGCGGCCCGGGACCGCTCAATCAGCCCCAGCATTTT | CSASGPGPLNQPQHF
once | TRBD1 | TRBJ1-2 | TRBV18 | TGTGCCAGCTCACCAAGCCAGGGGGAGTATGGCTACACCTTC | CASSPSQGEYGYTF
. | . | TRBJ1-2 | TRBV25-1 | TGTGCCAGCAGTGGGATGACAGACTCCACACCCTACTATGGCTACACCTTC | CASSGMTDSTPYYGYTF
medium-sized | TRBD2 | TRBJ2-7 | TRBV7-4 | TGTGCCAGCAGCGGACGGACTAGCGGGGGTTACGAGCAGTACTTC | CASSGRTSGGYEQYF
. | TRBD1 | TRBJ1-6 | TRBV20-1 | TGCAGTGCTAGAGAAGACAGGGGTTCACCCCTCCACTTT | CSAREDRGSPLHF
. | . | TRBJ1-1 | TRBV19 | TGTGCCAGTAGTATTCGACCGGGACGCCTGTACGGGGGGAACACTGAAGCTTTCTTT | CASSIRPGRLYGGNTEAFF
. | . | TRBJ2-5 | TRBV7-2 | TGTGCCAGCAGCTTATTTCAAGAAGAGACCCAGTACTTC | CASSLFQEETQYF
. | . | TRBJ1-2 | TRBV6-1 | TGTGCCAGCAGTGCTTCTGGGGGGAACTATGGCTACACCTTC | CASSASGGNYGYTF
few | . | TRBJ1-1 | TRBV24-1 | TGTGCCACCAGTGGGGGAGTTTCGAACACTGAAGCTTTCTTT | CATSGGVSNTEAFF
. | . | TRBJ1-2 | TRBV6-1 | TGTGCCAGCAGTGAACTTGGAGACTATGGCTACACCTTC | CASSELGDYGYTF
once | . | TRBJ2-3 | TRBV6-1 | TGTGCCAGCAGCGACCGAGTTGGGACAGATACGCAGTATTTT | CASSDRVGTDTQYF
once | . | TRBJ1-2 | TRBV20-1 | TGCAGTGCTAAGGGTGGGAGCTATGGCTACACCTTC | CSAKGGSYGYTF
few | TRBD1 | TRBJ1-2 | TRBV30 | TGTGCCTGGAGTATGGACAGGGGAGGATATGGCTACACCTTC | CAWSMDRGGYGYTF
. | . | TRBJ2-3 | TRBV7-6 | TGTGCCAGCAGCTCAACCTCAGGGGGTTGGACAGGAGGGACAGATACGCAGTATTTT | CASSSTSGGWTGGTDTQYF
. | . | TRBJ2-7 | TRBV29-1 | TGCAGCGTGAGGGATGGCGCAGAGCAGTACTTC | CSVRDGAEQYF
. | . | TRBJ2-1 | TRBV4-2 | TGTGCCAGCAGCCAAGATGGCAGGAATGAGCAGTTCTTC | CASSQDGRNEQFF
. | . | TRBJ2-4 | TRBV20-1 | TGCAGTGCTAGAGCCGCTGGGACGGGGGCGGCCAAAAACATTCAGTACTTC | CSARAAGTGAAKNIQYF
. | . | TRBJ1-6 | TRBV25-1 | TGTGCCAGCAGTGAATCTCCAGGGCCTAATTCACCCCTCCACTTT | CASSESPGPNSPLHF
. | TRBD1 | TRBJ1-1 | TRBV14 | TGTGCCAGCAGCCATTCGACAGGGGAAACTGAAGCTTTCTTT | CASSHSTGETEAFF
once | . | TRBJ2-7 | TRBV2 | TGTGCCAGCAGTGAACAGCGCTTCTACGAGCAGTACTTC | CASSEQRFYEQYF
few | . | TRBJ2-5 | TRBV6-1 | TGTGCCAGCAGTGATCATTTAGGTCAAGAGACCCAGTACTTC | CASSDHLGQETQYF
few | . | TRBJ1-4 | TRBV20-1 | TGCAGTGCTAGAGATCCCTCGACAGCCTCTAATGAAAAACTGTTTTTT | CSARDPSTASNEKLFF
. | TRBD2 | TRBJ2-1 | TRBV4-2 | TGTGCCAGCAGGCGGGACGCGGGGACTAGCGATGAGCAGTTCTTC | CASRRDAGTSDEQFF
. | . | TRBJ2-5 | TRBV5-1 | TGCGCCAGCAACCCATCTCTGAATACGGAGACCCAGTACTTC | CASNPSLNTETQYF
once | . | TRBJ1-3 | TRBV12-3/TRBV12-4 | TGTGCCAGCAGTTTAGGGGAATCAGGGGCGGGAAACACCATATATTTT | CASSLGESGAGNTIYF
. | . | TRBJ2-5 | TRBV12-5 | TGTGCTAGTGGTTTGGACAGTGAAGAGACCCAGTACTTC | CASGLDSEETQYF
. | . | TRBJ1-2 | TRBV2 | TGTGCCAGCCGACTCCTGCAGGGTGGCTACACCTTC | CASRLLQGGYTF
. | . | TRBJ1-3 | TRBV6-1 | TGTGCCAGCACGCCCCGAACGGGGGGGGCTGGAAACACCATATATTTT | CASTPRTGGAGNTIYF
. | TRBD1 | TRBJ1-2 | TRBV7-2 | TGTGCCAGCAGCACCGCCGGAGACAGGGGGCCGGTAGGCTATGGCTACACCTTC | CASSTAGDRGPVGYGYTF
. | . | TRBJ1-2 | TRBV10-3 | TGTGCCATCAGTGACCACAGTAACTATGGCTACACCTTC | CAISDHSNYGYTF
. | . | TRBJ1-2 | TRBV30 | TGTGCCTGGCGGGACCGATCGAACTATGGCTACACCTTC | CAWRDRSNYGYTF
. | . | TRBJ1-6 | TRBV9 | TGTGCCAGCAGCCTCCTACAGGGATTCGGTAATTCACCCCTCCACTTT | CASSLLQGFGNSPLHF
. | . | TRBJ2-7 | TRBV5-4 | TGTGCCAGCAGCTTGCGTCAGGGCCCTGGGGAGCAGTACTTC | CASSLRQGPGEQYF
few | TRBD1 | TRBJ1-1 | TRBV6-1 | TGTGCCAGCAGTGTGGACAGGGGGTCGACTGAAGCTTTCTTT | CASSVDRGSTEAFF
. | . | TRBJ2-2 | TRBV24-1 | TGTGCCACCAGTGGGGGGACGAACACCGGGGAGCTGTTTTTT | CATSGGTNTGELFF
. | . | TRBJ1-6 | TRBV10-1 | TGCGCCAGCAGGATGGGGGATACTAGTGATTCACCCCTCCACTTT | CASRMGDTSDSPLHF
. | TRBD1 | TRBJ1-2 | TRBV3-1 | TGTGCCAGCAGCCCAGGACAGGGTGGCTATGGCTACACCTTC | CASSPGQGGYGYTF